The present entry profiles one T cell receptor (beta chain) with its context. The sample is drawn from a study of patients and donors after allogeneic stem cell transplantation. The CDR3 contains 17 residues. Trimming at V came to 5 bases and at J to 7 bases, leaving 15 bases not matched to a gene. TCRdb independently ran MiXCR on the RT-PCR reads; one entry per CDR3 protein. Of 70,000 or so distinct CDR3 sequences in the sample, roughly 29% were seen once. The J gene is TRBJ2-1, the V gene TRBV12-3 or TRBV12-4; 9 bases are a match to TRBD2. This clonotype was sampled from a human donor who was either an allogeneic HSCT recipient or a stem cell or donor lymphocyte infusion donor (not recorded which). It is not recorded whose cells these are; they may come from a transplant donor. Specimen: blood, either unsorted or a sorted T cell fraction (not recorded which). CDR3 sequence: CASSPGWVAGDRNEQFF. In nucleotides, the CDR3 is TGTGCCAGCAGTCCAGGGTGGGTAGCGGGAGATCGGAATGAGCAGTTCTTC.